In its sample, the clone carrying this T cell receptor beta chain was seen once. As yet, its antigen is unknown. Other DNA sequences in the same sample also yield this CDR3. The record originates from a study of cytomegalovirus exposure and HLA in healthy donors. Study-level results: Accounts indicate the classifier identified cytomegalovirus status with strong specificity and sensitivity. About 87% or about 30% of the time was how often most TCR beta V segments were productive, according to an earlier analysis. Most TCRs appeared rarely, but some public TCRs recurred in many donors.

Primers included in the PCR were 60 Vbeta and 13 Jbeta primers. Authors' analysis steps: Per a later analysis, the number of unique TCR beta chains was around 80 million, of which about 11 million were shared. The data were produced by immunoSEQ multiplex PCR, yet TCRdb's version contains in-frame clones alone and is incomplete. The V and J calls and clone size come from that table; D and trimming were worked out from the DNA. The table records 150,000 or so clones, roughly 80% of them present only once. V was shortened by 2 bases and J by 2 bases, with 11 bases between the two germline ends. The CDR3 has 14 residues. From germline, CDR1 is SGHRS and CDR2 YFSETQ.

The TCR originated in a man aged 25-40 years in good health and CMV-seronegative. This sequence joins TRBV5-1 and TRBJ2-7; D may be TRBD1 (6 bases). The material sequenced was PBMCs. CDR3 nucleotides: TGCGCCAGCAGCTTAGTACAGGGTACCTACGAGCAGTACTTC. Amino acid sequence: CASSLVQGTYEQYF.